This T cell receptor (beta chain) originates from a study of blood T cell repertoires in COVID-19. CDR1 and CDR2 from the germline V gene are SGHRS and YFSETQ. This CDR3 has 15 amino acids. J was trimmed by 8 bases and V by 3 bases; bases with no gene match: 8. TCRdb keeps only in-frame clones here, not all; method: immunoSEQ multiplex PCR. In the table there are around 65,000 clones, 79% of which are singletons. This clone was counted many times. The sequenced sample consisted of peripheral blood. The chain uses TRBV5-1 and TRBJ1-6; 7 positions match TRBD1. The source of this sequence is an elderly woman with active or convalescent COVID-19. In nucleotides, the CDR3 is TGCGCCAGCAGCTGGGGGGACAGCCTGGATTCACCCCTCCACTTT. It encodes CASSWGDSLDSPLHF.